A single sample gave rise to the 16 T cell receptor beta chains below, sequenced in a study of spatial heterogeneity in lung cancer. MiXCR was run by TCRdb on the 5' RACE reads, yielding one entry per CDR3 protein. The sample carries 5,000 to 6,500 distinct CDR3 sequences, approximately 13% recorded once. The sample's time point: sample taken at primary tumor resection. The source was lung tissue, collected at surgery. These receptors came from a human donor with early-stage non-small cell lung cancer.

This clonotype came up many times. This beta chain is an unintended read in a library built for alpha chains; its size means little. The chain links TRBV29-1 to TRBJ2-7; 7 bases are a match to TRBD2. V gave up 5 bases and J gave up 4 bases; unmatched junction bases: 8. Germline V gives CDR1 SQVTM, CDR2 ANQGSEA. The CDR3 runs to 13 residues. The CDR3 DNA follows: TGCAGCGTTCGGACATGGGGGGGGTACGAGCAGTACTTC. Translated, it gives CSVRTWGGYEQYF.

This clonotype is categorized as medium-sized. A library made for alpha chains picked up this beta chain off target, so its size means little. V gene TRBV5-1 combines with J gene TRBJ1-2; the match to TRBD1 covers 7 bases. The CDR3 consists of 12 residues. The V and J ends lost 7 bases and 4 bases, in that order; junction bases with no gene match: 4. Germline V gives CDR1 SGHRS, CDR2 YFSETQ. The CDR3 DNA sequence: TGCGCCAGCGGGACAGCAGGCTATGGCTACACCTTC. Translated: CASGTAGYGYTF.

This clonotype is categorized as medium-sized. Being off target in a library aimed at alpha chains, this beta chain has a size of little meaning. The chain is built from TRBV29-1 and TRBJ2-7; unclear D gene. This CDR3 contains 12 residues. Germline V gene sequence: CDR1 SQVTM, CDR2 ANQGSEA. V was shortened by 2 bases and J by 2 bases, with 7 bases between the two germline ends. CDR3 protein: CSVEWAPYEQYF. The CDR3 bases are TGCAGCGTTGAATGGGCCCCCTACGAGCAGTACTTC.

This clonotype was recorded at least ten times. Because the library targeted alpha chains, this beta chain is an off-target read whose size means little. In nucleotides, the CDR3 is TGTGCCGCCTCAGTCCCCTCGTCGACCCAGTACTTC. Its translation is CAASVPSSTQYF. This sequence joins TRBV27 and TRBJ2-5; no definite D call. The V gene lost 11 bases and the J gene lost 7 bases, with 17 bases spanning the gap. CDR3 length: 12 amino acids. Germline V gene data show CDR1 as MNHEY and CDR2 as SMNVEV (reference sequence).

The table lists this clonotype with many counts. Because this beta chain is a stray read in a library intended to capture alpha chains, its abundance should not be given much weight. The rearrangement joins TRBV10-3 to TRBJ2-7; 9 bases are shared with TRBD1. This CDR3 comprises 13 residues. Trimming at V came to 7 bases and at J to 3 bases, leaving 4 bases not matched to a gene. Germline CDR1 and CDR2: ENHRY and SYGVKD. The CDR3 nucleotides read TGTGCCATCACCCGGGGACAGGGCTACGAGCAGTACTTC. As protein: CAITRGQGYEQYF.

As to this clonotype: This beta chain is off target for a library built for alpha chains, so its abundance means little. The chain links TRBV28 to TRBJ2-6; the D gene is possibly TRBD1 (6 bases). Looked up from germline, CDR1 is MDHEN and CDR2 is SYDVKM. The CDR3 has 19 amino acids. Trimming took 2 bases from V and 2 from J, leaving 19 bases between them. The CDR3 is CASSLRPYRARTGANVLTF. The CDR3, as DNA: TGTGCCAGCAGTTTAAGGCCCTACAGGGCAAGAACTGGGGCCAACGTCCTGACTTTC.

In its sample, this clonotype ranks as medium-sized. For a library built for alpha chains, this beta chain is a stray read; little rests on its size. The J gene is TRBJ2-3, the V gene TRBV28; maybe TRBD2 (6 bases). The germline CDR1 and CDR2 sequences are MDHEN and SYDVKM. Trimming removed 4 bases from V and 0 bases from J, with 8 bases in between. The CDR3 is 14 residues long. The CDR3 spells CASSSSGSTDTQYF. CDR3 nucleotide sequence: TGTGCCAGCAGTTCCAGCGGGAGCACAGATACGCAGTATTTT.

This clonotype has a count of ten or more. In a library made to pick up alpha chains, this beta chain is a stray read with a size that means little. This chain uses TRBV2 with TRBJ2-5; TRBD1 aligns across 7 bases. Germline V gene data show CDR1 as SNHLY and CDR2 as FYNNEI. There are 14 residues in the CDR3. Trimming cost V 7 bases and J 5 bases; bases outside gene matches: 10. This CDR3 is CASISTGVVETQYF. Here the CDR3 DNA reads TGTGCCAGCATCTCAACAGGGGTCGTGGAGACCCAGTACTTC.

This clonotype is medium-sized by share. A library prepared for alpha chains yielded this beta chain as an off-target read; its size is of little meaning. V usage is TRBV11-2 and J usage is TRBJ2-3; D unclear. The CDR3 sequence is 15 residues long. Germline V CDR1 and CDR2: SGHAT, FQNNGV. V was shortened by 2 bases and J by 4 bases, with 13 bases between the two germline ends. CDR3 residues: CASSLRPEAADTQYF. CDR3 bases: TGTGCCAGCAGCTTAAGGCCCGAAGCCGCAGATACGCAGTATTTT. The entire variable domain, with the rest obtained from reference TRBV11-2 and TRBJ2-3, is as follows: EAGVAQSPRYKIIEKRQSVAFWCNPISGHATLYWYQQILGQGPKLLIQFQNNGVVDDSQLPKDRFSAERLKGVDSTLKIQPAKLEDSAVYLCASSLRPEAADTQYFGPGTRLTVL.

This clonotype appeared many times. The library was prepared for alpha chains; this beta chain is a stray read, so its frequency means little. The chain employs TRBV6-2 or TRBV6-3 and TRBJ2-3; D gene unclear. Trimming stripped 0 bases from V and 1 base from J, with 14 bases between. The V gene's germline CDR1 is MNHEY and CDR2 SVGEGT. This CDR3 has 17 residues. The CDR3 region has the DNA TGTGCCAGCAGTTACTCGATACCGCCCCGGGGCACAGATACGCAGTATTTT. It yields the protein CASSYSIPPRGTDTQYF.

This clonotype was detected ten times or more. A library made for alpha chains picked up this beta chain off target, so its size means little. The chain joins TRBV27 to TRBJ2-5, with D perhaps TRBD1 (7 bases). Between the trimmed V and J ends, which lost 5 bases and 5 bases, there was a span of 21 bases. The CDR3 length is 16 residues. Germline V gene data show CDR1 as MNHEY and CDR2 as SMNVEV (reference sequence). The CDR3 sequence is CASSRLDRAGWETQYF. The DNA of the CDR3 is TGTGCCAGCAGTCGACTTGACAGGGCGGGGTGGGAGACCCAGTACTTC.

Within the sample, this clonotype is medium-sized. With the library built for alpha chains, this beta chain is off target and its frequency is not meaningful. The rearrangement links TRBV5-1 to TRBJ1-2; D unclear. Germline assignment: CDR1 SGHRS and CDR2 YFSETQ. Trimming cost V 0 bases and J 2 bases, with 8 bases left between them. The CDR3 contains 14 residues. DNA for the CDR3: TGCGCCAGCAGCTTGGGGGGTGAGAACTATGGCTACACCTTC. It yields the protein CASSLGGENYGYTF.

In the case of this clonotype: Little can be read into the size of this beta chain, an off-target read in a library designed for alpha chains. The gene calls are TRBV12-3 or TRBV12-4 and TRBJ2-1; a possible D gene is TRBD2 (6 bases). V was shortened by 3 bases and J by 0 bases, with 9 bases between the two germline ends. The length of the CDR3 is 15 residues. In DNA, the CDR3 is TGTGCCAGCAGTTTTCGGGAGAGCTCCTACAATGAGCAGTTCTTC. As protein: CASSFRESSYNEQFF.

This clonotype is labeled medium-sized. This beta chain is off target for a library built for alpha chains, so its abundance means little. The chain couples TRBV20-1 to TRBJ2-7, with 8 bases lining up with TRBD2. This CDR3 contains 13 residues. With V trimmed by 3 bases and J by 2 bases, 3 bases remained unmatched. Germline V gene sequence: CDR1 DFQATT, CDR2 SNEGSKA (reference sequence). The CDR3 is CSASSGSTYEQYF. The CDR3 DNA is TGCAGTGCTAGCAGCGGGAGCACCTACGAGCAGTACTTC.

This clonotype occurred many times. This beta chain came through as a stray read in a library set up for alpha chains, and its size says little. V and J are TRBV5-1 and TRBJ2-1, with a possible D match to TRBD2 (7 bases). V shed 4 bases and J shed 4 bases, with 18 bases lying between them. Germline-derived CDR1 and CDR2 are SGHRS and YFSETQ. CDR3 length: 16 amino acids. CDR3 nucleotides: TGCGCCAGCAGCGGGAGGGGGAGCACAGATTACAATGAGCAGTTCTTC. Its translation is CASSGRGSTDYNEQFF. The full variable domain, completed using reference TRBV5-1 and TRBJ2-1, is KAGVTQTPRYLIKTRGQQVTLSCSPISGHRSVSWYQQTPGQGLQFLFEYFSETQRNKGNFPGRFSGRQFSNSRSEMNVSTLELGDSALYLCASSGRGSTDYNEQFFGPGTRLTVL.

This clonotype was detected ten times or more. A library prepared for alpha chains yielded this beta chain as an off-target read; its size is of little meaning. The CDR3 here is CASSQDQAGSSTNEQFF. Written as DNA, the CDR3 is TGCGCCAGCAGCCAAGATCAAGCGGGGTCCTCTACCAATGAGCAGTTCTTC. The chain is built from TRBV4-3 and TRBJ2-1, with 7 bases matching TRBD2. From germline, CDR1 is LGHNA and CDR2 YSLEER. This CDR3 has 17 residues. V shed 0 bases, J shed 6 bases, and the junction held 11 bases outside the gene matches.